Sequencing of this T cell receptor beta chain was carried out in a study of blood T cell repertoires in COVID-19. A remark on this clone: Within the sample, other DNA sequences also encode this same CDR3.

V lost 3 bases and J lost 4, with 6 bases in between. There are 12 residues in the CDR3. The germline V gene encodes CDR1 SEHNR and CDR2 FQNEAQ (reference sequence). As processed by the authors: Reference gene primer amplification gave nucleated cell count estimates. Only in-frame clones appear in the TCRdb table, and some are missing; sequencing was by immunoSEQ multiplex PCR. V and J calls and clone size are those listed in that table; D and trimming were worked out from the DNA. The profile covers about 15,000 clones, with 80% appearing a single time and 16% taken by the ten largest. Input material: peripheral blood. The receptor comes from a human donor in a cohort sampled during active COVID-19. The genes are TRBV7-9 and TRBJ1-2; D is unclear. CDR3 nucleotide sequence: TGTGCCAGCAGCTTGCCGGGCTATGGCTACACCTTC. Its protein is CASSLPGYGYTF. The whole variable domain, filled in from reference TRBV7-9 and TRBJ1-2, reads DTGVSQNPRHKITKRGQNVTFRCDPISEHNRLYWYRQTLGQGPEFLTYFQNEAQLEKSRLLSDRFSAERPKGSFSTLEIQRTEQGDSAMYLCASSLPGYGYTFGSGTRLTVV.